Listed here are 20 T cell receptor beta chains from one sample, sequenced in a study of shared clonotypes between healthy human individuals. This table comes from immunoSEQ multiplex PCR, and its TCRdb copy is limited to in-frame clones, with some not included. Of about 750,000 clones in the sample, 92% were seen once. Naive CD8 cells comprised CD45RO-negative, CCR7-positively selected cells, excluding terminally differentiated effector memory CD45RA+ cells. Material: naive CD8+ T cells sorted from blood. All receptors derive from a man between 25 and 39 years old in good health.

The rearrangement links TRBV11-2 to TRBJ2-1, with a tentative D call TRBD2 (7 bases). Between the trimmed V and J ends, which lost 9 bases and 6 bases, there was a span of 15 bases. The CDR3 sequence is 13 residues long. The germline CDR1 and CDR2 sequences are SGHAT and FQNNGV. The CDR3 loop is CASTAGALNEQFF. The DNA for the CDR3 is TGTGCCAGTACGGCGGGGGCGCTCAATGAGCAGTTCTTC.

The chain couples TRBV7-9 to TRBJ2-1; 10 bases map to TRBD2. The germline CDR1 and CDR2 sequences are SEHNR and FQNEAQ (reference sequence). CDR3 length: 17 residues. The trim removed 0 bases at V and 3 bases at J, leaving 5 bases unmatched. The CDR3 nucleotides read TGTGCCAGCAGCTTAGCACCCGCTAGCGGGAGCTACAATGAGCAGTTCTTC. It specifies CASSLAPASGSYNEQFF.

This clone appeared a few times. This sample also contains other DNA sequences that code for the same CDR3. This chain links TRBV28 with TRBJ2-3, with D possibly TRBD2 on 6 matching bases. Germline CDR1 reads MDHEN; CDR2 reads SYDVKM. The V end was cut by 4 bases, the J end by 1 base, with 9 bases between. This CDR3 is built from 14 residues. The CDR3 sequence is CASSSGVRTDTQYF. CDR3 bases: TGTGCCAGCAGTTCGGGGGTGCGCACAGATACGCAGTATTTT.

The rearrangement links TRBV27 to TRBJ2-3; D is uncertain. CDR3 length equals 14 residues. V was clipped by 6 bases and J by 0 bases, with 10 bases between them. From germline, CDR1 is MNHEY and CDR2 SMNVEV (reference sequence). CDR3 region: CASRGLDSTDTQYF. The DNA for the CDR3 is TGTGCCAGCAGAGGGCTAGACAGCACAGATACGCAGTATTTT.

The table lists this clone with a count of one. The chain couples TRBV11-3 to TRBJ2-1; 7 nucleotides line up with TRBD1. This CDR3 is built from 16 residues. J gave up 0 bases and V 1 base, and 3 bases lay outside the gene matches. The germline V gene encodes CDR1 SGHNT and CDR2 YENEEA. The CDR3 sequence is CASSLATGSSYNEQFF. The CDR3, as DNA: TGTGCCAGCAGCTTAGCGACAGGGAGCTCCTACAATGAGCAGTTCTTC.

The chain links TRBV28 to TRBJ2-5; 13 positions match TRBD2. The CDR3 consists of 17 residues. Germline lookup yields CDR1 MDHEN and CDR2 SYDVKM. J was trimmed by 5 bases and V by 5 bases; bases with no gene match: 11. DNA of the CDR3: TGTGCCAGCAGTGAACGACTAGCGGGAGGATTTTGGGAGACCCAGTACTTC. Encoded protein: CASSERLAGGFWETQYF. The complete variable domain, with remaining parts taken from reference TRBV28 and TRBJ2-5, reads DVKVTQSSRYLVKRTGEKVFLECVQDMDHENMFWYRQDPGLGLRLIYFSYDVKMKEKGDIPEGYSVSREKKERFSLILESASTNQTSMYLCASSERLAGGFWETQYFGPGTRLLVL.

This chain connects TRBV7-9 to TRBJ2-1; possibly TRBD1 for D (6 bases). V was shortened by 8 bases and J by 8 bases, with 22 bases between the two germline ends. This CDR3 comprises 15 residues. Germline lookup yields CDR1 SEHNR and CDR2 FQNEAQ (reference sequence). For the CDR3, the DNA is TGTGCCAGCGCCCTTGCAGGGGCGAGCTTCTATGAGCAGTTCTTC. It is translated as CASALAGASFYEQFF.

The rearrangement joins TRBV18 to TRBJ1-4; weak D call: TRBD1 (6 bases). CDR3 length: 17 residues. From germline, CDR1 is KGHSH and CDR2 LQKENI. V lost 3 bases, J lost 2 bases, and 16 bases lay in between. CDR3 residues: CASSPNLGGATNEKLFF. The CDR3 DNA reads TGTGCCAGCTCACCCAACCTGGGGGGGGCGACTAATGAAAAACTGTTTTTT.

The V call is TRBV19, the J call TRBJ2-7; D possibly uses TRBD1 or TRBD2 (6 bases each). The CDR3 spans 13 residues. V lost 9 bases to trimming and J lost 7 bases, with 19 bases between them. The germline CDR1 and CDR2 sequences are LNHDA and SQIVND (reference sequence). The CDR3 region has the DNA TGTGCCAGGCTGGGGGGCTTCTACGTGGAGCAGTACTTC. This encodes CARLGGFYVEQYF.

The chain couples TRBV5-6 to TRBJ1-4, with D possibly being TRBD1 (5 bases). With 1 base removed from V and 4 bases from J, the gap between germline ends came to 8 bases. Germline V gives CDR1 SGHDT, CDR2 YYEEEE. The CDR3 consists of 14 residues. This CDR3 reads CASSLTGLNEKLFF. The CDR3 DNA reads as TGTGCCAGCAGCTTGACAGGTCTTAATGAAAAACTGTTTTTT.

A note on this clone: It is unclear where the CDR3 begins or ends on the DNA, so no DNA is shown, and the CDR3 is as TCRdb lists it. V gene TRBV5-4 combines with J gene TRBJ1-2; TRBD1 was called by the table and not checked on the DNA. From germline, CDR1 is SGHNT and CDR2 YYREEE (reference sequence). Both ends counted, the CDR3 spans 15 residues. This CDR3 is CASSFGPGLSDGYTF.

This sequence joins TRBV7-9 and TRBJ1-5; the D is unclear. CDR1 and CDR2 from the germline V gene are SEHNR and FQNEAQ (reference sequence). The CDR3 is 14 amino acids. V was pared by 3 bases and J by 1 base, with 7 bases between. CDR3 in amino acids: CASSFSGSNQPQHF. The CDR3 region has the DNA TGTGCCAGCAGCTTTTCCGGGAGCAATCAGCCCCAGCATTTT.

This sequence joins TRBV27 and TRBJ2-1; 7 bases fit TRBD2. The CDR3 sequence is 14 residues long. The junction had 4 bases not matched to a gene; V was cut back by 6 bases and J by 2 bases. The germline gives CDR1 MNHEY, CDR2 SMNVEV (reference sequence). The CDR3 spells CASRRAGPYNEQFF. CDR3 coding DNA: TGTGCCAGCAGGAGAGCGGGGCCCTACAATGAGCAGTTCTTC.

This chain connects TRBV7-6 to TRBJ2-7, with 14 bases matching TRBD2. V was pared by 5 bases and J by 6 bases, with 6 bases of the junction left unmatched. The germline gives CDR1 SGHVS, CDR2 FNYEAQ. This CDR3 has 15 amino acids. The CDR3 is CASSLGTSGSSEQYF. The CDR3 coding sequence is TGTGCCAGCAGCCTGGGGACTAGCGGGAGTAGCGAGCAGTACTTC. The variable domain in full, with the rest retrieved from reference TRBV7-6 and TRBJ2-7, is GAGVSQSPRYKVTKRGQDVALRCDPISGHVSLYWYRQALGQGPEFLTYFNYEAQQDKSGLPNDRFSAERPEGSISTLTIQRTEQRDSAMYRCASSLGTSGSSEQYFGPGTRLTVT.

The chain carries TRBV7-7 and TRBJ2-5; 12 bases line up with TRBD2. The CDR3 loop spans 19 amino acids. Trimming removed 2 bases from V and 2 bases from J; junction bases left unmatched: 12. Germline-derived CDR1 and CDR2 are SSHAT and FNYEAQ (reference sequence). The CDR3 coding sequence is TGTGCCAGCAGCTTAACCTTACGCCGACTAGCGGGAGATCAAGAGACCCAGTACTTC. Its protein is CASSLTLRRLAGDQETQYF.

The chain recombines TRBV6-1 with TRBJ2-2; TRBD1 agrees at 7 bases. Per the germline V gene, CDR1 is MNHNS and CDR2 is SASEGT. CDR3 length equals 15 residues. V lost 5 bases and J lost 4; bases outside the gene matches: 7. CDR3 in amino acids: CASSSYRGPTGELFF. DNA of the CDR3: TGTGCCAGCAGTTCTTACAGGGGCCCCACCGGGGAGCTGTTTTTT.

The chain combines TRBV10-3 with TRBJ2-2; possible D gene TRBD1, 6 bases. This CDR3 comprises 14 residues. Germline V lookup: CDR1 ENHRY, CDR2 SYGVKD. V lost 7 bases to trimming and J lost 5 bases, with 14 bases between them. Here the CDR3 reads CAINGGTTTGELFF. In DNA form, the CDR3 reads TGTGCCATCAACGGTGGGACAACAACCGGGGAGCTGTTTTTT.

V is TRBV29-1 and J is TRBJ2-1, with 9 bases that match TRBD2. CDR3 size: 14 residues. Germline trimming cut 1 base from V and 6 bases from J; bases unmatched to any gene: 4. The V gene's germline CDR1 is SQVTM and CDR2 ANQGSEA. CDR3 DNA: TGCAGCGTTGAAGGCGCGGGAGGGGGCAATGAGCAGTTCTTC. This codes for CSVEGAGGGNEQFF.

The V call is TRBV10-2, the J call TRBJ2-1; D is tentatively TRBD1 or TRBD2 (6 bases each). This CDR3 region has 17 residues. V was shortened by 3 bases and J by 0 bases, with 15 bases between the two germline ends. Germline lookup yields CDR1 WSHSY and CDR2 SAAADI. CDR3 in DNA: TGCGCCAGCAGTGACCTCGAGGGGGGTAGCTCCTACAATGAGCAGTTCTTC. Translation gives CASSDLEGGSSYNEQFF.

The chain combines TRBV5-6 with TRBJ2-7; 7 bases match TRBD2. There are 15 residues in the CDR3. V trimming: 2 bases; J trimming: 0 bases; junction bases outside the gene matches: 5. Per germline, CDR1 SGHDT and CDR2 YYEEEE. CDR3 DNA: TGTGCCAGCAGCTTATCCGGGGGGAACTCCTACGAGCAGTACTTC. It translates to CASSLSGGNSYEQYF.